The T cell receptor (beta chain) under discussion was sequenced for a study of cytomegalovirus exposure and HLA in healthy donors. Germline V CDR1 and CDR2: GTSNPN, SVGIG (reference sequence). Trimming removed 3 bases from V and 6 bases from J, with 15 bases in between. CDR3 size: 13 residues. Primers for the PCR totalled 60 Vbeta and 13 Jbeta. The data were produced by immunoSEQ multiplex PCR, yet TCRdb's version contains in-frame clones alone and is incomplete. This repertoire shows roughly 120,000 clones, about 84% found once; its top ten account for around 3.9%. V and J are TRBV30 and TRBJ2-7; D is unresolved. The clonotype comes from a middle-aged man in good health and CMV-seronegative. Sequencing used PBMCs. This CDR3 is CAWSPHLPVEQYF. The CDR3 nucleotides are TGTGCCTGGAGCCCCCACCTGCCGGTCGAGCAGTACTTC. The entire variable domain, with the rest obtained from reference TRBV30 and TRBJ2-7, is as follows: SQTIHQWPATLVQPVGSPLSLECTVEGTSNPNLYWYRQAAGRGLQLLFYSVGIGQISSEVPQNLSASRPQDRQFILSSKKLLLSDSGFYLCAWSPHLPVEQYFGPGTRLTVT.